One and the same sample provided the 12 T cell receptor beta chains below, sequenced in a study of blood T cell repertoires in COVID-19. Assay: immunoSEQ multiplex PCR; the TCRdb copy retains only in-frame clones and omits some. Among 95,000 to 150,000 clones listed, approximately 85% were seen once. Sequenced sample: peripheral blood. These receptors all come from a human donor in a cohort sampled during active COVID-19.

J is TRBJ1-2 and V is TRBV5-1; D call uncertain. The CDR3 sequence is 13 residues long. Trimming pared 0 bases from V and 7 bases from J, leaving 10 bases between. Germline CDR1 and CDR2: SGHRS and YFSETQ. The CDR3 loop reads CASSLVEASGYTF. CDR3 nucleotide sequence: TGCGCCAGCAGCTTGGTGGAGGCGTCTGGCTACACCTTC.

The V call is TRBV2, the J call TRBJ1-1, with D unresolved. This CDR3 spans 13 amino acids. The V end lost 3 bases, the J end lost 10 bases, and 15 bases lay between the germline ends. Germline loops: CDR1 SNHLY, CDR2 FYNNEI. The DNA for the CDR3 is TGTGCCAGCAGTGACCTATCGGTTAATCTAGCTTTCTTT. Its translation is CASSDLSVNLAFF.

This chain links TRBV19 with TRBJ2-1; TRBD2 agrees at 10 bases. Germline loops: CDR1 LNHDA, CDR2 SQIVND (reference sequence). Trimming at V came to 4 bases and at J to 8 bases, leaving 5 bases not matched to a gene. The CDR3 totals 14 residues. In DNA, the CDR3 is TGTGCCAGTAGTAAGAGCGGGAGGGCCTATGAGCAGTTCTTC. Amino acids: CASSKSGRAYEQFF.

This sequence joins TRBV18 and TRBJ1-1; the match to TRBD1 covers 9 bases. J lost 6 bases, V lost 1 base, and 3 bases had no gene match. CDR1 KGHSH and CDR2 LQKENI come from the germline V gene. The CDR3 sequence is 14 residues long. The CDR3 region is CASSPRDRAAEAFF. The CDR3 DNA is TGTGCCAGCTCACCACGGGACAGGGCCGCTGAAGCTTTCTTT.

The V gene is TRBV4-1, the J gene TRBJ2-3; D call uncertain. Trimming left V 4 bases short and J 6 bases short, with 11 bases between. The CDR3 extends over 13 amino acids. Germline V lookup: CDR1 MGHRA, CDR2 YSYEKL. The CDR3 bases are TGCGCCAGCAGCCTCCTCGGTGCGGATACGCAGTATTTT. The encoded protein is CASSLLGADTQYF.

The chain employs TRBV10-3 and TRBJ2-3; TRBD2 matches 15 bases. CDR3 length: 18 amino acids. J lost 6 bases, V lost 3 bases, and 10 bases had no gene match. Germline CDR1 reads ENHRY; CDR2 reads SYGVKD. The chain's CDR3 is CAISEAGTSGGPRDTQYF. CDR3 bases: TGTGCCATCAGTGAAGCCGGGACTAGCGGGGGGCCAAGGGATACGCAGTATTTT.

CDR3 protein: CASSLGLAGVNEQFF. The CDR3, as DNA: TGTGCCAGCAGTTTAGGGCTAGCGGGTGTCAATGAGCAGTTCTTC. This chain uses TRBV27 with TRBJ2-1; 8 bases are shared with TRBD2. The CDR3 runs to 15 residues. Germline V gene data show CDR1 as MNHEY and CDR2 as SMNVEV (reference sequence). The junction had 6 bases not matched to a gene; V was cut back by 2 bases and J by 6 bases.

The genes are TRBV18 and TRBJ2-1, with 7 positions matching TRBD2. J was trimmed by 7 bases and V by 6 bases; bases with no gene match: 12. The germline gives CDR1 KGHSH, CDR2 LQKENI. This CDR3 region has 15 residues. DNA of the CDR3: TGTGCCAGCTCGCGCTCCCAGCGGGATAATAATGAGCAGTTCTTC. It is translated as CASSRSQRDNNEQFF.

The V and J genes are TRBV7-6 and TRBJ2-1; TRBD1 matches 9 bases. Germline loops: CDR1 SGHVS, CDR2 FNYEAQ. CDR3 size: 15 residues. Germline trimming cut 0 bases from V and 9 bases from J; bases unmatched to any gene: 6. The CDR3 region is CASSLAATGGSEQFF. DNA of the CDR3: TGTGCCAGCAGCTTAGCAGCGACAGGGGGGAGTGAGCAGTTCTTC.

DNA of the CDR3: TGTGCCAGCAGCCAAGAGTTGAGGCTAGCGGGGAACAATGAGCAGTTCTTC. Amino acids: CASSQELRLAGNNEQFF. The chain carries TRBV4-2 and TRBJ2-1; 9 bases are shared with TRBD2. CDR3 length: 17 residues. Germline V CDR1 and CDR2: LGHNA, YNFKEQ. V shed 0 bases, J shed 5 bases, and the junction held 8 bases outside the gene matches.

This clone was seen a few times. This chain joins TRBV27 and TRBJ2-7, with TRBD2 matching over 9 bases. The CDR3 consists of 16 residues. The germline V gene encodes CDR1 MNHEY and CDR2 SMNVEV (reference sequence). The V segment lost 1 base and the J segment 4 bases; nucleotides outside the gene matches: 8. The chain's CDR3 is CASSLFPSSGAYEQYF. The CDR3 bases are TGTGCCAGCAGTTTATTCCCATCTAGCGGGGCGTACGAGCAGTACTTC.

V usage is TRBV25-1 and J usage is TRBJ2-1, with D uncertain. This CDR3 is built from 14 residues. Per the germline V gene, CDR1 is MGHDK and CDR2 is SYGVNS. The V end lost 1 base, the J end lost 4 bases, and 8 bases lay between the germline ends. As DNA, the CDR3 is TGTGCCAGCAGTGAATTGGAACAGTACAATGAGCAGTTCTTC. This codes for CASSELEQYNEQFF.